In its sample, the clone carrying this TCR beta chain was seen many times. Its antigen remains unknown. Using a J-beta primer mix together with a sample-barcoded 5' primer, a second PCR was run for roughly 6 to 11 cycles. TCRdb passed the 5' RACE reads through MiXCR, listing each CDR3 protein once. The table shows roughly 800,000 distinct CDR3 sequences, with approximately 25% occurring only once. The germline CDR1 and CDR2 sequences are LGHDT and YNNKEL (reference sequence). With 2 bases removed from V and 2 bases from J, the gap between germline ends came to 10 bases. CDR3 length equals 14 residues. The data originate from a study of blood T cells in healthy people across ages. Points from the study as a whole: As age increased, TCR beta diversity per million T cells fell in a roughly linear fashion.

For every donor, a draw yielded around 10 milliliters of peripheral blood. The data also belong to a second study, concerning T cells of mothers and their children.

This TCR was sampled from a boy aged 5-17 years in good health. The sequenced material came from blood. The V gene is TRBV3-1, the J gene TRBJ2-7; D might be TRBD1 or TRBD2, each matching 5 bases. This CDR3 is CASSQWDGPYEQYF. As DNA, the CDR3 is TGTGCCAGCAGCCAATGGGACGGACCCTACGAGCAGTACTTC.